This TCR beta chain was identified in a study of blood T cells in healthy people across ages. Total RNA was extracted at no less than 5 micrograms per sample. The CDR3 contains 14 residues. V lost 5 bases and J lost 2, with 12 bases in between. Germline assignment: CDR1 SQVTM and CDR2 ANQGSEA. With a J-beta primer mix and a sample-barcoded 5' primer, a second PCR ran 7 to 11 cycles. TCRdb ran MiXCR on the 5' RACE reads and lists one entry per CDR3 protein. This sample carries around 870,000 distinct CDR3 sequences, 25% to 30% of them seen once, and the ten largest clones take roughly 17%. V and J are TRBV29-1 and TRBJ2-2; D uncertain. Material: blood. This clonotype originated in a woman aged 80 or over in good health. The CDR3 loop reads CSVLGRLNTGELFF. The CDR3 nucleotides are TGCAGCGTTCTAGGCCGGCTTAACACCGGGGAGCTGTTTTTT.